Given below is one T cell receptor (beta chain) in context. The data are from a study of blood T cell repertoires in COVID-19. Clones were read by immunoSEQ multiplex PCR, and TCRdb kept only the in-frame ones, dropping some. The sample lists about 170,000 clones; about 80% were seen once. Trimming left V 0 bases short and J 6 bases short, with 11 bases between. CDR1 is LNHNV, CDR2 YYDKDF, per germline (reference sequence). This CDR3 has 15 residues. The J gene is TRBJ2-2, the V gene TRBV15, with D perhaps TRBD1 (5 bases). The TCR originated in a woman older than 75 with acute or convalescent COVID-19. The sequencing sample was made of peripheral blood. The CDR3 region has the DNA TGTGCCACCAGCAGAGAGAGACAGAAGTCCGGGGAGCTGTTTTTT. Its protein is CATSRERQKSGELFF.